A selection of T cell receptor beta chains follows, all from one sample in a study of cytomegalovirus exposure and HLA in healthy donors. TCRdb's table, derived via immunoSEQ multiplex PCR, lists solely in-frame clones and lacks some. The sample includes fewer than 200,000 clones, around a tenth of them seen just once. What was sequenced was PBMCs. These receptors were collected from a woman aged 25 to 39 in good health and CMV-seropositive. The CDR3 runs from the conserved cysteine through the conserved F or W. A D gene is named only where the DNA matches it firmly. Clone sizes are given selectively: once, few, many, or a class where the clone is expanded.

CDR3,DNA,D,size,V,J
CASSRTGWTGELFF,TGTGCCAGCAGCCGGACAGGGTGGACCGGGGAGCTGTTTTTT,TRBD1,NA,TRBV5-5,TRBJ2-2
CASSPRREGQETQYF,TGTGCCAGCAGCCCGAGGAGAGAGGGTCAAGAGACCCAGTACTTC,NA,few,TRBV9,TRBJ2-5
CASSQDWGGTEAFF,TGTGCCAGCAGCCAAGATTGGGGGGGCACTGAAGCTTTCTTT,NA,NA,TRBV14,TRBJ1-1
CATSRDTNRETQYF,TGTGCCACCAGCAGAGATACCAACAGAGAGACCCAGTACTTC,NA,NA,TRBV15,TRBJ2-5
CASSEDRVFQPQHF,TGTGCCAGCAGTGAGGACAGGGTGTTTCAGCCCCAGCATTTT,TRBD1,medium-sized,TRBV6-1,TRBJ1-5
CASSLGRQSSGNTIYF,TGTGCCAGCAGCTTGGGGCGACAGTCATCGGGAAACACCATATATTTT,NA,NA,TRBV5-4,TRBJ1-3
CASNGQGLDTQYF,TGTGCCAGCAACGGACAGGGATTAGATACGCAATATTTT,TRBD1,NA,TRBV2,TRBJ2-3
CASSINRPGQTEAFF,TGTGCCAGCAGCATAAACCGCCCCGGACAGACCGAAGCTTTCTTT,NA,few,TRBV5-5,TRBJ1-1
CASSETRGEAPEKQFF,TGTGCCAGCAGTGAAACCCGAGGTGAAGCGCCCGAGAAGCAGTTCTTC,NA,few,TRBV6-1,TRBJ2-1
CASSPYRGTAEQYF,TGCGCCAGCAGCCCGTACCGCGGGACAGCCGAGCAGTACTTC,NA,few,TRBV5-1,TRBJ2-7